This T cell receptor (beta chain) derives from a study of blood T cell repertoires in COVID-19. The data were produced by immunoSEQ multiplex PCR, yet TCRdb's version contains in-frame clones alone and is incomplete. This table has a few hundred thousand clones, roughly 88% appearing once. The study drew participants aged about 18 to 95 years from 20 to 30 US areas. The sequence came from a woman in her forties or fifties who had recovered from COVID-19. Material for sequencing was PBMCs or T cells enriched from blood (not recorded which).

CDR3 region: CASSIGSSTNEKLFF. CDR3 in DNA: TGTGCCAGTAGTATAGGGAGCAGCACTAATGAAAAACTGTTTTTT. V gene TRBV19 combines with J gene TRBJ1-4; no clear D gene. V lost 1 base and J 2 bases, leaving 8 bases between the germline ends. Germline assignment: CDR1 LNHDA and CDR2 SQIVND (reference sequence). The CDR3 has 15 residues.